Each of the 2 T cell receptor beta chains below was sequenced from the same sample in a study of blood T cell repertoires in COVID-19 (dated by TCRdb to 2020 to 2021). To prepare the library, the immunoSEQ multiplex PCR assay was applied. TCRdb stores this immuneACCESS table with in-frame sequences only. Part of the clones is absent; in the studies checked, under half of the shortfall reflects unresolved V genes, and no reason is known for the rest. The sample table contains 95,000 to 100,000 clones; only one count was recorded for 85% to 95% of them. The ten largest clones add up to 5% to 6% of the sample. The sample comprised peripheral blood. These TCRs come from a man aged 50 to 60 with active COVID-19.

The rearrangement joins TRBV28 to TRBJ2-4; 9 bases map to TRBD1. V was pared by 2 bases and J by 0 bases, with 5 bases of the junction left unmatched. Germline V gene lookup returns CDR1 MDHEN and CDR2 SYDVKM. This CDR3 spans 17 amino acids. The CDR3 DNA follows: TGTGCCAGCAGTTTAAGGACAGGGGTCCTAGCCAAAAACATTCAGTACTTC. This encodes CASSLRTGVLAKNIQYF.

This rearrangement joins TRBV5-5 to TRBJ2-5; possible D gene TRBD2, 6 bases. This CDR3 is 16 amino acids long. CDR1 and CDR2 (germline): SGHKS, YYEKEE (reference sequence). Deletions cut 0 bases from V and 5 bases from J, with 17 bases between. CDR3 sequence (DNA): TGTGCCAGCAGCTTGGTCGCTCTAGCGAGAGTGGAGACCCAGTACTTC. As protein: CASSLVALARVETQYF.